The rows below give T cell receptor beta chains drawn from one sample of a study of blood T cells in healthy people across ages. TCRdb re-called the 5' RACE reads through MiXCR, storing one row per CDR3 protein. The sample has about 1.8 million distinct CDR3 sequences, approximately 50% seen once. Sequenced input: blood. The receptors derive from a woman in her thirties or forties in good health. CDR3s include the opening cysteine and the closing phenylalanine or tryptophan. A D gene is named only where the DNA matches it firmly. Some rows have no size entry. The others give once, few or many, or a class for an expanded clone.

J: TRBJ1-2; size: -; D: -; V: TRBV4-1; length: 15; CDR3: CASSREPTDNYGYTF; DNA: TGCGCCAGCAGCCGCGAACCCACGGATAACTATGGCTACACCTTC
J: TRBJ2-7; size: -; D: -; V: TRBV20-1; length: 13; CDR3: CSALGRESYEQYF; DNA: TGCAGTGCCCTGGGGCGGGAATCCTACGAGCAGTACTTC
J: TRBJ1-2; size: -; D: -; V: TRBV20-1; length: 14; CDR3: CSGGSAGGLYGYTF; DNA: TGCAGCGGCGGATCTGCCGGGGGGTTATATGGCTACACCTTC
J: TRBJ1-2; size: -; D: -; V: TRBV7-2; length: 13; CDR3: CASSTGVGYGYTF; DNA: TGTGCCAGCAGCACGGGAGTGGGCTATGGCTACACCTTC
J: TRBJ2-7; size: -; D: TRBD2; V: TRBV20-1; length: 15; CDR3: CSARDPSGDLDEQYF; DNA: TGCAGTGCTAGAGATCCCAGCGGGGATTTGGACGAGCAGTACTTC
J: TRBJ1-2; size: few; D: -; V: TRBV3-1; length: 14; CDR3: CASSPGSGNYGYTF; DNA: TGTGCCAGCAGCCCAGGGAGCGGTAACTATGGCTACACCTTC
J: TRBJ2-3; size: -; D: -; V: TRBV6-5; length: 16; CDR3: CASSSPGRVGTDTQYF; DNA: TGTGCCAGCAGTTCCCCAGGGCGAGTCGGCACAGATACGCAGTATTTT
J: TRBJ1-3; size: -; D: -; V: TRBV4-3; length: 16; CDR3: CASSQVSGGSGNTIYF; DNA: TGCGCCAGCAGCCAAGTCAGCGGGGGGTCTGGAAACACCATATATTTT
J: TRBJ1-2; size: once; D: TRBD1; V: TRBV4-3; length: 17; CDR3: CASSQEVILGTDYGYTF; DNA: TGCGCCAGCAGCCAAGAAGTAATCCTTGGGACAGACTATGGCTACACCTTC
J: TRBJ1-2; size: -; D: -; V: TRBV20-1; length: 14; CDR3: CSAPRGDIEHGSTF; DNA: TGCAGTGCCCCCCGTGGGGACATTGAACATGGCTCCACCTTC
J: TRBJ2-7; size: -; D: -; V: TRBV20-1; length: 15; CDR3: CSADGVASWAGGQYF; DNA: TGCAGTGCCGACGGCGTGGCTAGCTGGGCCGGTGGGCAGTACTTC
J: TRBJ2-5; size: few; D: -; V: TRBV20-1; length: 15; CDR3: CSARDIHREGKTQYF; DNA: TGCAGTGCTAGAGATATTCACAGGGAGGGAAAGACCCAGTACTTC
J: TRBJ2-7; size: few; D: -; V: TRBV4-3; length: 14; CDR3: CASSARRGLYEQYF; DNA: TGCGCCAGCAGCGCCCGCCGGGGGCTCTACGAGCAGTACTTC
J: TRBJ1-1; size: -; D: -; V: TRBV29-1; length: 11; CDR3: CGGGFDTEAFF; DNA: TGCGGGGGGGGCTTCGACACTGAAGCTTTCTTT
J: TRBJ2-7; size: -; D: -; V: TRBV12-1; length: 15; CDR3: CASSSQYTGTHEQYF; DNA: TGTGCCAGCAGCTCCCAATACACAGGGACCCACGAGCAGTACTTC
J: TRBJ2-1; size: -; D: -; V: TRBV29-1; length: 13; CDR3: CSHDRFSYNEQFF; DNA: TGCAGCCACGACAGGTTCTCCTACAATGAGCAGTTCTTC
J: TRBJ2-1; size: -; D: TRBD1; V: TRBV7-2; length: 13; CDR3: CASSPTYRGRQFF; DNA: TGTGCCAGCAGCCCGACTTACAGGGGTCGCCAGTTCTTC
J: TRBJ1-1; size: -; D: -; V: TRBV20-1; length: 11; CDR3: CSVDMYTEAFF; DNA: TGCAGTGTCGACATGTACACTGAAGCTTTCTTT
J: TRBJ2-1; size: -; D: TRBD2; V: TRBV3-1; length: 17; CDR3: CASSHPRLAGVSNEQFF; DNA: TGTGCCAGCAGCCACCCTCGACTGGCGGGGGTTAGTAATGAGCAGTTCTTC
J: TRBJ2-3; size: few; D: -; V: TRBV29-1; length: 11; CDR3: CSVVFIDTQYF; DNA: TGCAGCGTTGTATTCATAGATACGCAGTATTTT
J: TRBJ2-3; size: -; D: -; V: TRBV2; length: 13; CDR3: CASRVRGTDTQYF; DNA: TGTGCCAGCAGGGTACGGGGAACAGATACGCAGTATTTT
J: TRBJ2-3; size: -; D: -; V: TRBV12-3/TRBV12-4; length: 16; CDR3: CASSLRRNPSTDTQYF; DNA: TGTGCCAGCAGTTTACGGCGAAACCCCAGCACAGATACGCAGTATTTT
J: TRBJ2-3; size: -; D: -; V: TRBV7-3; length: 13; CDR3: CASGPTRGDTQYF; DNA: TGTGCCAGCGGACCCACTAGGGGGGATACGCAGTATTTT
J: TRBJ2-3; size: few; D: -; V: TRBV24-1; length: 15; CDR3: CATSDPTGRADTQYF; DNA: TGTGCCACCAGTGACCCGACAGGGAGGGCAGATACGCAGTATTTT
J: TRBJ2-3; size: -; D: TRBD2; V: TRBV9; length: 14; CDR3: CASTLGGGTDTQYF; DNA: TGTGCCAGCACCCTGGGGGGGGGCACAGATACGCAGTATTTT
J: TRBJ1-1; size: -; D: TRBD1; V: TRBV28; length: 16; CDR3: CASRPVPGQGDTEAFF; DNA: TGTGCCAGCAGACCTGTCCCGGGACAGGGAGACACTGAAGCTTTCTTT
J: TRBJ2-1; size: -; D: TRBD2; V: TRBV6-2/TRBV6-3; length: 15; CDR3: CASSYTHGLAGAQFF; DNA: TGTGCCAGCAGTTACACCCACGGACTAGCGGGTGCTCAGTTCTTC
J: TRBJ2-7; size: few; D: -; V: TRBV4-2; length: 15; CDR3: CASSQDYAGEDEQYF; DNA: TGTGCCAGCAGCCAAGATTACGCAGGCGAGGACGAGCAGTACTTC
J: TRBJ2-1; size: -; D: TRBD2; V: TRBV28; length: 15; CDR3: CASSASGAIYNEQFF; DNA: TGTGCCAGCAGTGCTAGCGGGGCCATCTACAATGAGCAGTTCTTC